This T cell receptor beta chain is from a study of blood T cell repertoires in COVID-19. Study-level information: COVID-19 samples from acute and convalescent phases originated in the United States, Italy and Spain. Sample material is recorded as cDNA or gDNA derived from T cells, B-cell-depleted T cells, or PBMCs.

The CDR3 contains 14 residues. With 7 bases clipped from V and 3 bases from J, the junction kept 9 bases outside the gene matches. The germline gives CDR1 MNHEY, CDR2 SVGAGI. Original handling: Amplification with reference gene primers provided the estimates of nucleated cell counts. The protocol was immunoSEQ multiplex PCR, while the TCRdb copy is restricted to in-frame clones and leaves out a portion. Clone size and V and J calls were adopted from that table, with D and trimming inferred from the DNA. The table lists 90,000 or so clones, 83% of them singletons. The sequencing sample was made of peripheral blood. This clonotype was sampled from a human donor in a cohort sampled during active COVID-19. The chain uses TRBV6-5 and TRBJ2-7; 7 bases map to TRBD1. CDR3 protein: CASMDRPNNYEQYF. For the CDR3, the DNA is TGTGCCAGCATGGACAGGCCGAACAACTACGAGCAGTACTTC.